This entry features one TCR beta chain sequence. Its antigen remains unidentified. A process of 5'RACE template switching, which added a universal primer site and UMIs, was used to make TCR cDNA. Each CDR3 protein gets one entry after TCRdb re-called the 5' RACE reads with MiXCR. The sample consists of under 400,000 distinct CDR3 sequences, around 13% of them appearing once. The data are from a study of T cells after yellow fever vaccination. The study, taken as a whole, reports: It was a weaker secondary response, yet one that peaked faster, at day 5 versus 15. Boosting was followed by the reappearance of most primary-vaccination clones (approximately 97% CD4, 88% CD8). Highly abundant clonotypes carried over from the bulk population could end up in FACS-sorted repertoires as contaminants.

The sequences come from CD4+ T cells sorted from PBMCs, collected 15 days after the yellow fever booster vaccination. The receptor was derived from a man younger than 35 who received the YFV17D yellow fever vaccine.

The CDR3 region has the DNA TGCAGTGCTAGATCGGTGCGGTTCTCTGGGGCCAACGTCCTGACTTTC. It is translated as CSARSVRFSGANVLTF. J is TRBJ2-6 and V is TRBV20-1; D is unclear. The CDR3 has 16 residues. Trimming left V 2 bases short and J 0 bases short, with 11 bases between. Germline values: CDR1 DFQATT, CDR2 SNEGSKA (reference sequence).